These T cell receptor beta chains were read from a single sample in a study of beta chain features in type 1 diabetes. The protocol was immunoSEQ multiplex PCR, while the TCRdb copy is restricted to in-frame clones and leaves out a portion. The sample has roughly 50,000 clones; approximately 40% are singletons. The sequenced sample was stem cell memory CD4+ T cells from blood. These TCRs come from a man aged 25-45 years with type 1 diabetes. CDR3s include the opening cysteine and the closing phenylalanine or tryptophan. D genes are given only for firm matches. The size field is filled for only some rows; it gives once, few, many or a size class.

D,J,V,size,CDR3,DNA
TRBD1,TRBJ2-3,TRBV4-1,few,CASSQDRRGLADTQYF,TGCGCCAGCAGCCAAGACCGCAGGGGGTTGGCGGATACGCAGTATTTT
TRBD2,TRBJ2-5,TRBV6-6,.,CASRSQPSGAQETQYF,TGTGCCAGCAGAAGCCAGCCTAGCGGGGCACAAGAGACCCAGTACTTC
TRBD2,TRBJ2-1,TRBV9,.,CASSGQGSASGRKQFF,TGTGCCAGCAGCGGACAGGGGTCGGCTAGCGGGAGAAAGCAGTTCTTC
.,TRBJ2-3,TRBV18,.,CATTGGGTDTQYF,TGTGCCACGACAGGAGGTGGCACAGATACGCAGTATTTT
TRBD2,TRBJ2-5,TRBV10-3,.,CASSTSGQETQYF,TGTGCCAGCTCTACTAGCGGACAAGAGACCCAGTACTTC
TRBD2,TRBJ2-7,TRBV9,.,CASSVGGLAGSVYEQYF,TGTGCCAGCAGCGTAGGTGGACTAGCGGGAAGTGTGTACGAGCAGTACTTC
.,TRBJ2-2,TRBV6-6,.,CATRPTGNTGELFF,TGTGCCACCCGACCGACTGGGAACACCGGGGAGCTGTTTTTT
TRBD2,TRBJ2-3,TRBV15,.,CATSRDRGLAGGDTQYF,TGTGCCACCAGCAGAGATCGAGGTCTAGCGGGAGGAGATACGCAGTATTTT
TRBD2,TRBJ2-7,TRBV5-1,.,CASYRDYSYEQYF,TGCGCCTCCTACCGGGACTACTCCTACGAGCAGTACTTC
TRBD1,TRBJ2-7,TRBV27,.,CASSLLGQSYEQYF,TGTGCCAGCAGTTTATTGGGACAGTCCTACGAGCAGTACTTC